This T cell receptor beta chain came from a study of shared clonotypes between healthy human individuals (dated by TCRdb to between 2020 and 2021). For the wider study: The cohort comprised a couple of women and a few men aged 18 to 49 years. Different laboratories and diverse techniques were used to prepare libraries and sequence TCR repertoires, to increase sequencing depth and limit assay-specific biases. Leukapheresis yielded between about 0.85 and 9.5 billion PBMCs per donor. For each donor, CD4 naive and CD4 memory were each run on three plates, CD8 naive on two plates, and CD8 memory on one plate. Blood TCR repertoires of five healthy adults were deeply sequenced to estimate repertoire size and the extent of clonotype sharing between individuals. Study-wide findings and limitations: Sharing across four donors was observed for 5% to 6.5% of naive CD4, under 4% of naive CD8, over 2% of memory CD4, and about 0.39% of memory CD8 clonotypes. Based on pairwise subsampling, the degree of clonotype sharing among donors was expected to be affected by sequencing depth. Larger estimated clonotype richness was generally found for naive subsets than for memory subsets. Compared with non-shared clonotypes, clonotypes shared by all four sorted-subset donors had higher generation probabilities. The small number of donors limited the genetic and exposure-history diversity represented. Incomplete sequencing was indicated by rarefaction of sorted-subset datasets, despite the large sequencing depth. Sampling was limited to blood, and TCR repertoires in tissue likely differ from TCR repertoires in blood.

TCR CDR3 regions were amplified from genomic DNA by multiplex PCR using the deep immunoSEQ assay. For each cell subset, the extracted genomic DNA was distributed evenly across all wells of several immunoSEQ 96-well plates, and each plate served as one replicate. For sorted subsets, each replicate PCR was loaded with about 200 ng genomic DNA, equivalent to approximately 27,000 T cell genomes. The purified libraries were quantified using a Qubit 3.0 fluorometer, sized with a Bioanalyzer 2100, and then quantified again using the KAPA Library Quantification kit. A separate single-read 150-cycle Illumina NextSeq 550 flow cell was used to sequence each immunoSEQ 96-well plate. The authors' analysis ran thus. Because the immunoSEQ output included only junctional sequences and no quality scores, the filtering could not be the same as the filtering used for full-length reads. Sequences were annotated with PyIR, a Python wrapper for IgBLAST v1.9, using IMGT germline references to assign V/J genes and CDR3. Reads were filtered out if the reads had weak V/J assignments (E-value above 1e-6), no CDR3, stop codons, out-of-frame junctions, or ambiguous translated residues. A V3J clonotype was defined by an identical inferred V gene, J gene, and CDR3 amino acid sequence. The percentage overlap between two repertoires was calculated by dividing the number of shared unique clonotypes by the size of the smaller repertoire. Three approaches were used to assess repertoire richness: RTK rarefaction, the Chao1 estimator, and Recon v2.1 estimates of unobserved clonotypes. OLGA was used to compute generation probabilities for all TCRbeta clonotypes that the gDNA method yielded from a few donors. TCRdb provides this immuneACCESS table in a form limited to in-frame rearrangements. Some clones are lacking; in checked studies, under half of them reflect an unresolved V gene, and why the rest are absent is not known. D and trimming come from the DNA, and the V and J calls and clone size come from that table. The sample profile shows 900,000 to 1,200,000 clones; about 80% of them were found once. The leading ten clones occupy 0.6% to 0.7% of the sample.

Remarks on this clone: Its antigen target is currently unknown. Sequence at one end of the junction differs from germline and may be a read error.

Per the germline V gene, LGHNA is the CDR1 and YSLEER is the CDR2. Measured from the cysteine to the phenylalanine, the CDR3 is 16 residues long. The kept DNA is CDR3 alone, 48 bases in frame from the first base. Healthy HIV-negative adults with no recently reported acute infections or vaccinations were included as donors. Every donor was a Caucasian adult living in Nashville, Tennessee, USA. CD4+ T cells were enriched by magnetic negative selection, after which naive cells were positively selected on CD45RA and the negative fraction was taken as the memory subset. Blood was obtained by leukapheresis, after which PBMCs were separated by Ficoll-Histopaque density gradient centrifugation and cryopreserved in liquid nitrogen vapor phase. Analytical flow cytometry was used to check the purity and quantity of every magnetically sorted T cell population. Each sorted fraction had its genomic DNA isolated and then quantified by UV absorbance on a Nanodrop 2000c.

The source is a man between 18 and 29 years old in good health. Some clones in this sample may be carry-over from other donors' samples. Specimen: memory CD4+ T cells from PBMCs. This specimen's cell subset or site label, interpreted: CD45RA-negative fraction. This chain is built from TRBV4-3 and TRBJ1-2; 6 matching bases give a weak D call of TRBD1. Here the CDR3 is given as CASSPQGSRRNYDYTF. The nucleotide sequence is given as TGCGCCAGCAGCCCCCAGGGGTCCAGACGTAACTATGACTACACCTTC.